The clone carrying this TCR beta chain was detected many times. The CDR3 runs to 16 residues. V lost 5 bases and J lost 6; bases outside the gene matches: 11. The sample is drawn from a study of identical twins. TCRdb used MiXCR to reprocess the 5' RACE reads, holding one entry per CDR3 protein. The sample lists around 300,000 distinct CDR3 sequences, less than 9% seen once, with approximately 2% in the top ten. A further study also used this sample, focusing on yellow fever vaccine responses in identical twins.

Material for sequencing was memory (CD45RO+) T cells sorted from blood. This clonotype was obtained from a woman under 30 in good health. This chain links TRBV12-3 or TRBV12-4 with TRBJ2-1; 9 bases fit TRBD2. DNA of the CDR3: TGTGCCAGCAGTCCAGTGCTGGCGGGAGGGCCCAATGAGCAGTTCTTC. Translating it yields CASSPVLAGGPNEQFF.